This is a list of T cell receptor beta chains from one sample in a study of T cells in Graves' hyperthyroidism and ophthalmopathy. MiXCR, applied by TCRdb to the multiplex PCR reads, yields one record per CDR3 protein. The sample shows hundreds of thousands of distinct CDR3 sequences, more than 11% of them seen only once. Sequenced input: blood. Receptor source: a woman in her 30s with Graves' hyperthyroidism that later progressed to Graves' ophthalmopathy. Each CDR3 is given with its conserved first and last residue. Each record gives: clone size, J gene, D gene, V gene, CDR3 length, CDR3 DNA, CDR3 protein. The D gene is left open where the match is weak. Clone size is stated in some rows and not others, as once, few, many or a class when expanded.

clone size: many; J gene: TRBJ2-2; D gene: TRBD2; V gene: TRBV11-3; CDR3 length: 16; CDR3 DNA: TGTGCCAGCAGCTTGGTAGCGGGAGGTAACACCGGGGAGCTGTTTTTT; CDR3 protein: CASSLVAGGNTGELFF
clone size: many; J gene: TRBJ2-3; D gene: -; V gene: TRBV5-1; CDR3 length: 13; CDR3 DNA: TGCGCCAGCAGCCCCCAAATAACGGATACGCAGTATTTT; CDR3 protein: CASSPQITDTQYF
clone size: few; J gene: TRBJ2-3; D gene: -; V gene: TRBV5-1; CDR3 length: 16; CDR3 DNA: TGCGCCAGCACATTGAGGGGGGAACCTGTCACAGATACGCAGTATTTT; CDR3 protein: CASTLRGEPVTDTQYF
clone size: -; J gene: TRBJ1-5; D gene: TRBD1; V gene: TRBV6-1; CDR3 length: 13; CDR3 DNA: TGTGCCATTAAACAGGGGGACAATCAGCCCCAGCATTTT; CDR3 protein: CAIKQGDNQPQHF
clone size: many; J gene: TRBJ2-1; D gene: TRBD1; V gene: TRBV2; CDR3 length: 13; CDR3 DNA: TGTGCCAGCAGTATACAGGGGGTCGATGAGCAGTTCTTC; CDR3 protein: CASSIQGVDEQFF
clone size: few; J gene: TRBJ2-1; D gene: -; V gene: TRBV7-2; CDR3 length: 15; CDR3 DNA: TGTGCCAGCAGCTGGGATAGCTCCACCTACAATGAGCAGTTCTTC; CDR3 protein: CASSWDSSTYNEQFF
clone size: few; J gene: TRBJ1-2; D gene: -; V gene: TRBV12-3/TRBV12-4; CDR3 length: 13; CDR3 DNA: TGTGCCAGCAGCTCGACAGGCCACTATGGCTACACCTTC; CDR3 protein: CASSSTGHYGYTF
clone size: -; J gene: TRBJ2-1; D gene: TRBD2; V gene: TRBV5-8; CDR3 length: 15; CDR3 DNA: TGTGCCAGCACTTCGGGACTAGCGTACTACAATGAGCAGTTCTTC; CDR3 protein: CASTSGLAYYNEQFF
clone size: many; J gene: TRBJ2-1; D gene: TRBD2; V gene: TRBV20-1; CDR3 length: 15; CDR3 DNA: TGCAGTGCTAGAGTGCCGGTACTAGCGGAGGATGAGCAGTTCTTC; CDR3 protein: CSARVPVLAEDEQFF
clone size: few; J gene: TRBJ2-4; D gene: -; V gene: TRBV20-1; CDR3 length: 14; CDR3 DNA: TGCAGTGCTAGAGGGTCTCCTGCCCCCGACATTCAGTACTTC; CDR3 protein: CSARGSPAPDIQYF
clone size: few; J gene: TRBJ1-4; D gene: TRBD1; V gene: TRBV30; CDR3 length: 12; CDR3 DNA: TGTGCCCAGACTGACAGGGGGGAAAAACTGTTTTTT; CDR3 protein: CAQTDRGEKLFF
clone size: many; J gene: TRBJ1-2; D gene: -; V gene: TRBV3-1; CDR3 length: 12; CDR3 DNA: TGTGCCAGCAGCCAAGATTCCTATGGCTACACCTTC; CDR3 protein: CASSQDSYGYTF
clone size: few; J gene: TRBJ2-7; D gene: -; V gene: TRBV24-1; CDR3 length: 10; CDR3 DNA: TGTGCCACCAGCGACTACGAGCAGTACTTC; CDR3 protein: CATSDYEQYF
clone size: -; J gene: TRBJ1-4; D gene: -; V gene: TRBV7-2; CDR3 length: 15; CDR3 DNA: TGTGCCAGCAGCTTAGACCCAGGGGCCGGTGAAAAACTGTTTTTT; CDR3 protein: CASSLDPGAGEKLFF
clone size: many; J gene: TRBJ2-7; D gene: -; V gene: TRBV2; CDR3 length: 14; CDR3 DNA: TGTGCCAGCAGGGCAGGCTATCTATCCTACGAGCAGTACTTC; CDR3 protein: CASRAGYLSYEQYF
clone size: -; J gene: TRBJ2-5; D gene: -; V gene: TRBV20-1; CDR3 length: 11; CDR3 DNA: TGCAGTTTTGACCACCAAGAGACCCAGTACTTC; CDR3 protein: CSFDHQETQYF
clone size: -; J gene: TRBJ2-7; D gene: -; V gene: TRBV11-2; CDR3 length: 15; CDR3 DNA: TGTGCCAGCAGCTTAGATTCGACTGTTTCCTACGAGCAGTACTTC; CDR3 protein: CASSLDSTVSYEQYF
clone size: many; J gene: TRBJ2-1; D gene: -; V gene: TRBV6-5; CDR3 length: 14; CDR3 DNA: TGTGCCAGCAGTTACCAGGGTTCGTACAATGAGCAGTTCTTC; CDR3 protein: CASSYQGSYNEQFF
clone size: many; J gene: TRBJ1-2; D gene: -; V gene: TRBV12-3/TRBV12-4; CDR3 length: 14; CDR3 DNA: TGTGCCAGCAGCCACCTGGAGGGGAGGGTGGTCTACACCTTC; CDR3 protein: CASSHLEGRVVYTF
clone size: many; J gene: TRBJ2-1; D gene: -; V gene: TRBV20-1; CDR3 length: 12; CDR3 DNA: TGCAGTGCTAAGGGGGGATTAACGGAGCAGTTCTTC; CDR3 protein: CSAKGGLTEQFF
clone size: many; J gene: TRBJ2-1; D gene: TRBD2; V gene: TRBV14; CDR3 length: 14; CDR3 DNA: TGTGCCACCAGCCCTAGCGGAATCTACAATGAGCAGTTCTTC; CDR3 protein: CATSPSGIYNEQFF
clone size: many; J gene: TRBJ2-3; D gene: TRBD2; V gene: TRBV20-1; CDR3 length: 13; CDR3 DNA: TGCAGTGCCCTAGCGGGAGTAAGGAATACGCAGTATTTT; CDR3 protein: CSALAGVRNTQYF
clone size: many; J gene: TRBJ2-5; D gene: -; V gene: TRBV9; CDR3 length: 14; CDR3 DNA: TGTGCCAGCAGCGTAGGGACGGTGAGGGAGACCCAGTACTTC; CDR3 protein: CASSVGTVRETQYF
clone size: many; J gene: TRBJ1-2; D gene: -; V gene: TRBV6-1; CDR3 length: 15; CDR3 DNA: TGTGCCAGCAGCCTCCAAGGAAAAAGCTACCATGGCTACACCTTC; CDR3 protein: CASSLQGKSYHGYTF
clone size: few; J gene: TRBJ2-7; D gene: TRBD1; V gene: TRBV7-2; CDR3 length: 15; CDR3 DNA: TGTGCCAGCAGCGAAATGGACAGGGATCCCCACGAGCAGTACTTC; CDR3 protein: CASSEMDRDPHEQYF
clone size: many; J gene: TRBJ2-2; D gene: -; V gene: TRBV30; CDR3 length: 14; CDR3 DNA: TGTGCCTGGAGTGGTGACAGGAACACCGGGGAGCTGTTTTTT; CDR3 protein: CAWSGDRNTGELFF
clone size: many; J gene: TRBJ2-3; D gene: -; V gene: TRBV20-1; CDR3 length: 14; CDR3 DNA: TGCAGTGCGGTTGGGGGAACTAGCACAGATACGCAGTATTTT; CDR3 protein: CSAVGGTSTDTQYF
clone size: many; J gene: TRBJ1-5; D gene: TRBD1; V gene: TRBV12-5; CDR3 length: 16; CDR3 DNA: TGTGCTAGTGGTCCCCCCACGACAGGGGGCAATCAGCCCCAGCATTTT; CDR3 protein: CASGPPTTGGNQPQHF
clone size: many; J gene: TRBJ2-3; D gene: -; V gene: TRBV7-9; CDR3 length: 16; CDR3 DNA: TGTGCCAGCAGCCCCAGGGGAGGGCCGAAAACAGATACGCAGTATTTT; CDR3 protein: CASSPRGGPKTDTQYF
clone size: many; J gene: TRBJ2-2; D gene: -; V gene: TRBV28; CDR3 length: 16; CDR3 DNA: TGTGCCAGCAGTCTGTTACCGCCCTCTGGGGTGGGGGAGCTGTTTTTT; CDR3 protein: CASSLLPPSGVGELFF
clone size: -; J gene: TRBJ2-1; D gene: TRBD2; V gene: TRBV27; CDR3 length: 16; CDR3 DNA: TGTGCCAGCAGATCCCTACTAGCGGGAGGTACGTCTGAGCAGTTCTTC; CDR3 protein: CASRSLLAGGTSEQFF
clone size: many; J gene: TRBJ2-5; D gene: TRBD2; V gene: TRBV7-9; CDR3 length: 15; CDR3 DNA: TGTGCCAGCAGCCTGGGACTAGCGGGAGCAGAGACCCAGTACTTC; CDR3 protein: CASSLGLAGAETQYF
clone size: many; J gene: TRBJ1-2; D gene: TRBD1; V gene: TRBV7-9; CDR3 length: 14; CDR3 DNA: TGTGCCAGCAGAGCAGGGGGCGCGGATTATGGCTACACCTTC; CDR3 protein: CASRAGGADYGYTF
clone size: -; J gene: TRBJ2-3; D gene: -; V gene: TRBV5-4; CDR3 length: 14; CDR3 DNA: TGTGCCAGCAGCTCTCCACTCCAAGCAGATACGCAGTATTTT; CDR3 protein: CASSSPLQADTQYF
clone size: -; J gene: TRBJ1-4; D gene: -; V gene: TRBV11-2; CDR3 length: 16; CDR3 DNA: TGCGCCAGCAGCCCCCGGCCCGGGTCAACTAATGAAAAACTGTTTTTT; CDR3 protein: CASSPRPGSTNEKLFF
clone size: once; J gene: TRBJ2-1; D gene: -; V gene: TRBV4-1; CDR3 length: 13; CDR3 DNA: TGCGCCAGCAGCCAAGAGGATGGGAATGAGCAGTTCTTC; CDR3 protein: CASSQEDGNEQFF
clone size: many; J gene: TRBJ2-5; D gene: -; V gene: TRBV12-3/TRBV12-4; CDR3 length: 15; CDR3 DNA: TGTGCCAGCAGTGCACGGGCCTTGGGGGAAGAGACCCAGTACTTC; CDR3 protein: CASSARALGEETQYF
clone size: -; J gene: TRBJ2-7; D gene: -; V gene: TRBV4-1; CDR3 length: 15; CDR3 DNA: TGCGCCAGCAGCCATGCCGTCAGGGCGGGCGACGAGCAGTACTTC; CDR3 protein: CASSHAVRAGDEQYF
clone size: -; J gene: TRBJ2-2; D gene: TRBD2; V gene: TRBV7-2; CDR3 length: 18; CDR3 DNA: TGTGCCAGCAGCCCCCGCCGACTAGCGGGAGTCGCCACCGGGGAGCTGTTTTTT; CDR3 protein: CASSPRRLAGVATGELFF
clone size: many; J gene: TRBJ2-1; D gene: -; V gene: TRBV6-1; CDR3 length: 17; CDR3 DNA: TGTGCCAGCACCTCTCTGGGGGCTCCGAGCTCCTACAATGAGCAGTTCTTC; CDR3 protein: CASTSLGAPSSYNEQFF
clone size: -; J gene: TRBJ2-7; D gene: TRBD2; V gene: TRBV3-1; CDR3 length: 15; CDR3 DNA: TGTGACAGCAGCCGAGGACTAGCGGGAGTGTACGAGCAGTACTTC; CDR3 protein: CDSSRGLAGVYEQYF
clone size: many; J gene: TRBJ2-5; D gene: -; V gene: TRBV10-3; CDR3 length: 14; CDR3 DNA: TGTGCCATCAGTACCGGGACTTCCAGAGAGACCCAGTACTTC; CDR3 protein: CAISTGTSRETQYF
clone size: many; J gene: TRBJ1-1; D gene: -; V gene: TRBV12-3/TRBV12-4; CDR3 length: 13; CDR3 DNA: TGTGCCAGCAGCTCCGGGACCCCACCTGAAGCTTTCTTT; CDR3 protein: CASSSGTPPEAFF
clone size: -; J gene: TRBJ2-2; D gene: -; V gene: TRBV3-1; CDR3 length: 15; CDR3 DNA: TGTGCCAGCAGCCATGCAGGGCAATACACCGGGGAGCTGTTTTTT; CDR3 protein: CASSHAGQYTGELFF
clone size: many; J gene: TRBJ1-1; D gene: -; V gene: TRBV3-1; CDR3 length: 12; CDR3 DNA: TGTGCCAGCAGCCAGGGCAGGGGTGAAGCTTTCTTT; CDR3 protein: CASSQGRGEAFF
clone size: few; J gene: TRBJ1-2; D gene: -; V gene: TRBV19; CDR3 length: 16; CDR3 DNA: TGTGCCAGTAGTATCGCGATCGCGTCAGTAGGAGATGGCTACACCTTC; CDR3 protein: CASSIAIASVGDGYTF
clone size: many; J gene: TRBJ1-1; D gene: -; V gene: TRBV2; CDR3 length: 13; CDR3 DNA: TGTGCCAGCAAGCGGGAGCCGAACACTGAAGCTTTCTTT; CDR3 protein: CASKREPNTEAFF
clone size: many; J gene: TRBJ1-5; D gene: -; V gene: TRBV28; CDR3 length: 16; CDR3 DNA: TGTGCCAGCAGATGGGCGGCATCCCCGGCGAATCAGCCCCAGCATTTT; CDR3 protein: CASRWAASPANQPQHF
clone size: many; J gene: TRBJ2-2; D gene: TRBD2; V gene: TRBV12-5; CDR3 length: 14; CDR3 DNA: TGTGCTAGTTACGGGCTAGCGGAGACCGGGGAGCTGTTTTTT; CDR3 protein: CASYGLAETGELFF